This is a list of T cell receptor beta chains from one sample in a study of blood T cell repertoires in COVID-19. Only in-frame clones appear in the TCRdb table, and some are missing; sequencing was by immunoSEQ multiplex PCR. The sample yields hundreds of thousands of clones, roughly 88% seen once. Sequenced input: peripheral blood. These receptors came from a man aged 18 to 30 with active or convalescent COVID-19. Both conserved end residues are trimmed from each CDR3. D genes are given only for firm matches.

D: .; V: TRBV4-2; J: TRBJ2-2; CDR3: ASSQGGGGTGELF
D: .; V: TRBV5-6; J: TRBJ1-1; CDR3: ASSRSTGPAF
D: .; V: TRBV9; J: TRBJ1-5; CDR3: ASSVEPDQPQH
D: TRBD1; V: TRBV9; J: TRBJ2-2; CDR3: ASSASGTGGTGELF
D: .; V: TRBV7-9; J: TRBJ1-1; CDR3: ASSLDTGTEAF
D: .; V: TRBV7-6; J: TRBJ2-5; CDR3: ASSHPPTSSKTQY
D: .; V: TRBV7-8; J: TRBJ2-7; CDR3: ASSFGRRSSYEQY
D: .; V: TRBV5-1; J: TRBJ1-6; CDR3: ASSLGQGAFGNSPLH
D: .; V: TRBV7-2; J: TRBJ1-3; CDR3: ASSLAPLTSSGNTIY
D: .; V: TRBV15; J: TRBJ1-2; CDR3: ATSRDNREANYGYT
D: .; V: TRBV25-1; J: TRBJ1-5; CDR3: ASSLNSGTQH
D: .; V: TRBV27; J: TRBJ2-2; CDR3: ASRVPGGELF